Shown below are 13 T cell receptor beta chains from a single sample sequenced in a study of blood T cell repertoires in COVID-19. Assay: immunoSEQ multiplex PCR; the TCRdb copy retains only in-frame clones and omits some. The top ten clones hold 3.9% of a sample with tens of thousands of clones, 74% of them seen once. The sequenced material came from peripheral blood. Receptors originate from a man in his sixties or seventies with COVID-19, enrolled during active disease.

This clone was found once. The J gene is TRBJ2-3, the V gene TRBV28; TRBD2 agrees at 12 bases. V shed 5 bases and J 0 bases; nucleotides not matched to a gene: 9. Per germline, CDR1 MDHEN and CDR2 SYDVKM. CDR3 size: 18 residues. The CDR3, as DNA: TGTGCCAGCAGTGACCTCGGACTAGCGGGATCTAGCACAGATACGCAGTATTTT. This encodes CASSDLGLAGSSTDTQYF.

The chain links TRBV5-8 to TRBJ2-1; 8 nucleotides match TRBD1. V gave up 0 bases and J gave up 9 bases; unmatched junction bases: 5. Germline CDR1 SGHTS, CDR2 YDEGEE. This CDR3 has 14 residues. CDR3 region: CASSLGTGWREQFF. CDR3 bases: TGTGCCAGCAGCTTGGGGACAGGGTGGCGTGAGCAGTTCTTC.

The rearrangement links TRBV19 to TRBJ2-1; tentatively, D is TRBD2 (5 bases). There are 16 residues in the CDR3. The germline V gene encodes CDR1 LNHDA and CDR2 SQIVND (reference sequence). V gave up 7 bases and J gave up 5 bases, with 21 bases separating them. The CDR3 DNA follows: TGTGCCAGTAAACGACTCCGGATGGGAGTGGACAATGAGCAGTTCTTC. This translates into CASKRLRMGVDNEQFF.

This sequence joins TRBV19 and TRBJ2-5; TRBD2 matches 13 bases. In germline, CDR1 is LNHDA, CDR2 SQIVND (reference sequence). The CDR3 consists of 17 residues. The V gene end was trimmed by 1 base and the J gene end by 5 bases; junction bases not matched to a gene: 7. The CDR3 nucleotides are TGTGCCAGTAGTATAGGAGGGACGACTAGCGGGAGGGAGACCCAGTACTTC. Translating gives CASSIGGTTSGRETQYF.

This chain joins TRBV7-2 and TRBJ2-5; 8 positions match TRBD2. The CDR3 loop spans 16 amino acids. The germline V gene encodes CDR1 SGHTA and CDR2 FQGNSA. V dropped 5 bases and J dropped 5; count of bases not matched to a gene: 13. The CDR3 nucleotides read TGTGCCAGCAGCCACGGGACTAGTCAATTCGTGGAGACCCAGTACTTC. Translation gives CASSHGTSQFVETQYF.

V gene TRBV6-5 combines with J gene TRBJ2-1, with D possibly being TRBD2 (8 bases). Deletions cut 6 bases from V and 14 bases from J, with 26 bases between. This CDR3 is built from 15 residues. Germline CDR1 MNHEY, CDR2 SVGAGI. The CDR3 DNA reads TGTGCCAGCAGCCTGGGAATAGCGGGAACGGGACAGAAGTTCTTC. Encoded protein: CASSLGIAGTGQKFF.

The rearrangement uses TRBV5-1 and TRBJ2-3, with TRBD2 matching over 10 bases. The CDR3 loop spans 15 amino acids. Per the germline V gene, CDR1 is SGHRS and CDR2 is YFSETQ. V was clipped by 4 bases and J by 3 bases; unmatched bases: 5. CDR3 DNA: TGCGCCAGCAGCCCCCTAGCGGGAGTAACAGATACGCAGTATTTT. It yields the protein CASSPLAGVTDTQYF.

The J gene is TRBJ2-1, the V gene TRBV24-1; TRBD1 agrees at 8 bases. The V segment lost 4 bases and the J segment 5 bases; nucleotides outside the gene matches: 9. The germline V gene encodes CDR1 KGHDR and CDR2 SFDVKD. The CDR3 is 16 amino acids. The CDR3: CATSERKGQEHNEQFF. The CDR3, as DNA: TGTGCCACCAGTGAGAGGAAGGGACAGGAACACAATGAGCAGTTCTTC.

V and J are TRBV7-2 and TRBJ2-7, with a weak D call TRBD2 (6 bases). The V gene's germline CDR1 is SGHTA and CDR2 FQGNSA. V lost 4 bases to trimming and J lost 2 bases, with 27 bases between them. The CDR3 is made up of 19 amino acids. CDR3 protein: CASSSEGPGSGRPTYEQYF. The CDR3 nucleotides are TGTGCCAGCAGCTCCGAGGGGCCAGGTAGCGGACGCCCAACCTACGAGCAGTACTTC.

This clone was seen a few times. This could be a read error, since a much larger clone is one nucleotide away. The same CDR3 can be traced to other DNA sequences in this sample. The chain carries TRBV10-3 and TRBJ2-2; 8 positions match TRBD2. This CDR3 has 13 amino acids. Looked up from germline, CDR1 is ENHRY and CDR2 is SYGVKD. The CDR3 here is CAINGGAAGELFF. CDR3 nucleotides: TGCGCCATCAACGGGGGGGCAGCGGGGGAGCTGTTTTTT.

V and J are TRBV7-2 and TRBJ2-1, with 8 bases that match TRBD2. This CDR3 is built from 16 residues. CDR1 and CDR2 (germline): SGHTA, FQGNSA. V was pared by 3 bases and J by 6 bases, with 10 bases of the junction left unmatched. CDR3 in amino acids: CASSFSPGGTGNEQFF. CDR3 nucleotides: TGTGCCAGCAGCTTTTCCCCGGGGGGGACTGGCAATGAGCAGTTCTTC.

This rearrangement joins TRBV10-3 to TRBJ1-6, with TRBD1 matching 7 bases. The germline V gene has CDR1 ENHRY and CDR2 SYGVKD. This CDR3 is 14 amino acids long. V lost 8 bases to trimming and J lost 7 bases; unmatched junction nucleotides: 8. The CDR3: CAIGSGGLNSPLHF. As DNA, the CDR3 is TGTGCCATCGGATCAGGGGGATTAAATTCACCCCTCCACTTT.

This rearrangement joins TRBV29-1 to TRBJ2-1; 9 positions match TRBD2. Germline lookup yields CDR1 SQVTM and CDR2 ANQGSEA. CDR3 length: 14 residues. The trim removed 5 bases at V and 13 bases at J, leaving 15 bases unmatched. The CDR3: CSVFLAGTADPQFF. As DNA, the CDR3 is TGCAGCGTTTTTCTAGCGGGAACGGCCGACCCCCAGTTCTTC.